This T cell receptor (beta chain) was sequenced during a study of T cell repertoires in ileal Crohn's disease. Comment on this clone: Its target is unknown.

The assay was immunoSEQ multiplex PCR, and TCRdb's table has in-frame clones only and misses some. The table records approximately 7,500 clones, 95% to 96% of them present only once. Points from the study as a whole: All patients with clonality above 26.8% had endoscopic recurrence.

The source is an adult with Crohn's disease. Sequenced sample: ileal tissue.

The CDR3 loop reads CASSYRGQLNTEAFF. CDR3 bases: TGTGCCAGCAGTTATCGGGGACAGCTGAACACTGAAGCTTTCTTT. The chain employs TRBV6-6 and TRBJ1-1, with 7 bases aligning to TRBD1. The CDR3 runs to 15 residues. CDR1 and CDR2 from the germline V gene are MNHNY and SVGAGI (reference sequence). V dropped 3 bases and J dropped 0; count of bases not matched to a gene: 4.